Below, 28 T cell receptor beta chains from the same sample are listed, as sequenced in a study of regulatory T cells in long-lasting Graves disease. Time point meaning: newly diagnosed GD, antithyroid drugs for less than 3 months. RNA from PBMCs was the source of the TCR library. Combining iRepertoire HTBI primers with Arm-PCR of CDR3 regions, the authors built TCR beta libraries. MiXCR, run by TCRdb on the multiplex PCR reads, gives a single entry per CDR3 protein. The sample gives approximately 360,000 distinct CDR3 sequences, about 11% of which show up once; approximately 20% is in the top ten. The same sample was also used in a study of T cells in Graves' hyperthyroidism and ophthalmopathy.

The sequences come from peripheral blood mononuclear cells (PBMCs), collected at new diagnosis, from a patient treated with antithyroid drugs. The receptor set was obtained from a woman aged 18-29 years with Graves disease.

This clonotype was detected ten times or more. The J gene is TRBJ2-7, the V gene TRBV7-8; 10 nucleotides line up with TRBD1. CDR3 length: 14 amino acids. J lost 4 bases, V lost 5 bases, and 5 bases had no gene match. CDR1 and CDR2 (germline): SGHVS, FQNEAQ. The CDR3: CASSQGQGYYEQYF. DNA of the CDR3: TGTGCCAGCAGCCAGGGACAGGGGTATTACGAGCAGTACTTC.

V is TRBV4-2 and J is TRBJ1-2, with 10 bases matching TRBD1. This CDR3 has 14 amino acids. Unmatched junction bases numbered 2, after V lost 2 bases and J lost 5 bases. Germline assignment: CDR1 LGHNA and CDR2 YNFKEQ. The DNA for the CDR3 is TGTGCCAGCAGCCAATGGACAGGGGGGTATGGCTACACCTTC. Amino acid sequence: CASSQWTGGYGYTF.

The chain combines TRBV19 with TRBJ1-5, with D possibly matching TRBD1 (5 bases). With 3 bases removed from V and 6 bases from J, the gap between germline ends came to 18 bases. This CDR3 is 16 amino acids long. Germline lookup yields CDR1 LNHDA and CDR2 SQIVND (reference sequence). The DNA for the CDR3 is TGTGCCAGTAGTATCTCCGTTGGGCAGGGCTGTCAGCCCCAGCATTTT. It yields the protein CASSISVGQGCQPQHF.

This clonotype showed up just a few times. CDR3 in DNA: TGTGCCAGTAGTATAATGGCCGGGGAAGTCTATGGCTACACCTTC. Its protein product is CASSIMAGEVYGYTF. The chain links TRBV19 to TRBJ1-2, with D uncertain. Germline CDR1 is LNHDA and CDR2 is SQIVND (reference sequence). The CDR3 has 15 residues. V was trimmed by 2 bases and J by 4 bases, leaving 14 bases between them.

The rearrangement joins TRBV20-1 to TRBJ1-1; perhaps TRBD1 as D (6 bases). Trimming stripped 5 bases from V and 2 bases from J, with 15 bases between. This CDR3 has 14 amino acids. Germline assignment: CDR1 DFQATT and CDR2 SNEGSKA (reference sequence). CDR3 loop: CSALKGHINTEAFF. The CDR3 DNA is TGCAGTGCTCTAAAGGGACACATCAACACTGAAGCTTTCTTT.

The table lists this clonotype with many counts. This chain joins TRBV9 and TRBJ1-6, with a tentative D call TRBD1 (5 bases). In germline, CDR1 is SGDLS, CDR2 YYNGEE. The CDR3 has 12 amino acids. The germline V and J ends were trimmed by 0 bases and 14 bases, with 9 bases remaining between them. The CDR3 sequence is CASSVEGMSLHF. Written as DNA, the CDR3 is TGTGCCAGCAGCGTAGAGGGGATGTCCCTCCACTTT.

This clonotype turned up a few times. The V gene is TRBV15, the J gene TRBJ2-1, with D possibly matching TRBD2 (5 bases). Trimming shortened V by 0 bases and J by 8 bases, and 14 bases separated the two germline ends. The CDR3 extends over 15 amino acids. Per germline, CDR1 LNHNV and CDR2 YYDKDF (reference sequence). CDR3 in DNA: TGTGCCACCAGCAGAGAGAGGGCTCGAGGTCATGAGCAGTTCTTC. Translating gives CATSRERARGHEQFF.

This clonotype was picked up many times. The CDR3 sequence: CASSEHMDRPTNEKLFF. DNA for the CDR3: TGTGCCAGCAGTGAGCATATGGACAGGCCGACGAATGAAAAACTGTTTTTT. The rearrangement joins TRBV2 to TRBJ1-4; 7 nucleotides align to TRBD1. CDR3 size: 17 residues. Germline CDR1 reads SNHLY; CDR2 reads FYNNEI. The V gene end was trimmed by 3 bases and the J gene end by 5 bases; junction bases not matched to a gene: 12.

The rearrangement links TRBV7-6 to TRBJ1-3; no definite D call. This CDR3 spans 15 amino acids. In germline, CDR1 is SGHVS, CDR2 FNYEAQ. V was clipped by 5 bases and J by 0 bases, with 11 bases between them. This chain's CDR3 is CASSLTHSSGNTIYF. DNA for the CDR3: TGTGCCAGCAGCCTCACTCACAGCTCTGGAAACACCATATATTTT.

This chain joins TRBV9 and TRBJ1-5; no firm D call. The germline V and J ends were trimmed by 4 bases and 5 bases, with 10 bases remaining between them. The V gene's germline CDR1 is SGDLS and CDR2 YYNGEE. The CDR3 sequence is 13 residues long. Here the CDR3 DNA reads TGTGCCAGCAGCTCGACACCTGATCAGCCCCAGCATTTT. Its protein product is CASSSTPDQPQHF.

This clonotype was observed at least ten times. The chain employs TRBV7-6 and TRBJ2-1; 10 bases align to TRBD2. The length of the CDR3 is 14 residues. The trim removed 5 bases at V and 5 bases at J, leaving 3 bases unmatched. Looked up from germline, CDR1 is SGHVS and CDR2 is FNYEAQ. CDR3 nucleotide sequence: TGTGCCAGCAGCCCAGGACTAGCGGACAATGAGCAGTTCTTC. The encoded protein is CASSPGLADNEQFF.

Ten or more counts support this clonotype. This chain uses TRBV20-1 with TRBJ1-1; D unclear. The CDR3 runs to 18 residues. V gave up 6 bases and J gave up 4 bases, with 30 bases separating them. Germline CDR1 and CDR2: DFQATT and SNEGSKA (reference sequence). In nucleotides, the CDR3 is TGCAGTGCCCCGGAGTTTGGCGGAAGGTACCATGGGAGCACTGAAGCTTTCTTT. It encodes CSAPEFGGRYHGSTEAFF.

This clonotype was observed many times. This chain connects TRBV28 to TRBJ2-5; D not certain. CDR3 length: 15 amino acids. The germline V gene encodes CDR1 MDHEN and CDR2 SYDVKM. V dropped 2 bases and J dropped 0 bases, with 10 bases sitting between them. CDR3 DNA: TGTGCCAGCAGTTTACCGCACAGTGACCAAGAGACCCAGTACTTC. Translation gives CASSLPHSDQETQYF.

This clonotype was found many times. J is TRBJ2-3 and V is TRBV2; D gene unclear. The germline V gene has CDR1 SNHLY and CDR2 FYNNEI. This CDR3 is 15 amino acids long. Trimming removed 0 bases from V and 0 bases from J, with 7 bases in between. The CDR3 coding sequence is TGTGCCAGCAGTGAAGCGACCTCTAGCACAGATACGCAGTATTTT. It codes for CASSEATSSTDTQYF.

This chain joins TRBV27 and TRBJ2-2, with D possibly matching TRBD1 (5 bases). Germline V gene lookup returns CDR1 MNHEY and CDR2 SMNVEV (reference sequence). Trimming cost V 2 bases and J 6 bases, with 10 bases left between them. This CDR3 comprises 14 residues. In nucleotides, the CDR3 is TGTGCCAGCAGTTTAGGCAGGGCGTCCGGGGAGCTGTTTTTT. It yields the protein CASSLGRASGELFF.

In this sample, this clonotype turned up many times. The chain has TRBV20-1 and TRBJ2-1; tentatively, D is TRBD2 (5 bases). V lost 1 base, J lost 8 bases, and 18 bases lay in between. This CDR3 region has 15 residues. Germline V lookup: CDR1 DFQATT, CDR2 SNEGSKA (reference sequence). CDR3 nucleotides: TGCAGTGCTAGAGGAGGGCTCCGCGTGGCCGATGAGCAGTTCTTC. This gives the protein CSARGGLRVADEQFF.

Comments on this clonotype: This may be a read error, as it is one base from a much larger clone. DNA of the CDR3: TGTGCCAGCAGCTTAGATAATGGGGAGACTTTCTCCTACGAGCAGTACTTC. It yields the protein CASSLDNGETFSYEQYF. The genes are TRBV11-2 and TRBJ2-7; possibly TRBD2 for D (5 bases). V was clipped by 0 bases and J by 0 bases, with 15 bases between them. CDR3 size: 17 residues. The germline V gene encodes CDR1 SGHAT and CDR2 FQNNGV.

The J gene is TRBJ2-5, the V gene TRBV11-2, with TRBD1 matching 9 bases. There are 18 residues in the CDR3. Germline V gene lookup returns CDR1 SGHAT and CDR2 FQNNGV. The ends lost 4 bases at V and 6 bases at J; junction bases unmatched: 18. CDR3 loop: CASSWTISGTGSRKTQYF. The CDR3 DNA follows: TGTGCCAGCAGCTGGACTATTTCCGGGACAGGGAGTAGGAAGACCCAGTACTTC.

V gene TRBV14 combines with J gene TRBJ2-1; 11 bases are a match to TRBD2. The CDR3 has 17 amino acids. The germline V gene has CDR1 SGHDN and CDR2 FVKESK. V gave up 0 bases and J gave up 8 bases; unmatched junction bases: 9. CDR3: CASSQDRLAGGPHEQFF. CDR3 bases: TGTGCCAGCAGCCAAGATAGGTTAGCGGGAGGGCCTCATGAGCAGTTCTTC.

The sample holds many counts of this clonotype. V is TRBV20-1 and J is TRBJ2-1, with TRBD1 identical over 10 bases. This CDR3 has 16 amino acids. The J segment lost 4 bases and the V segment lost 2 bases, leaving 8 bases of the junction unmatched. Germline values: CDR1 DFQATT, CDR2 SNEGSKA (reference sequence). CDR3 sequence: CSARPPGQGPYNEQFF. The DNA of the CDR3 is TGCAGTGCTAGACCCCCGGGACAGGGGCCTTACAATGAGCAGTTCTTC.

There are a few counts of this clonotype. The V call is TRBV9, the J call TRBJ2-1; D is undetermined. Trimming removed 0 bases from V and 7 bases from J, with 14 bases in between. Germline CDR1 and CDR2: SGDLS and YYNGEE. The CDR3 extends over 15 amino acids. The CDR3 DNA follows: TGTGCCAGCAGCGTAGCGCCCCGCCCCTCTAATGAGCAGTTCTTC. It specifies CASSVAPRPSNEQFF.

Many counts were recorded for this clonotype. This chain links TRBV12-3 or TRBV12-4 with TRBJ1-1; 8 bases agree with TRBD1. CDR3 length: 14 amino acids. The junction had 5 bases not matched to a gene; V was cut back by 2 bases and J by 6 bases. Here the CDR3 reads CASSLQGARPEAFF. CDR3 DNA: TGTGCCAGCAGTTTACAGGGGGCCCGACCTGAAGCTTTCTTT.

This clonotype was picked up many times. The chain links TRBV15 to TRBJ2-5; D ambiguous. Germline assignment: CDR1 LNHNV and CDR2 YYDKDF (reference sequence). The CDR3 consists of 14 residues. The V gene lost 0 bases and the J gene lost 2 bases, with 7 bases spanning the gap. The CDR3 loop is CATSRDVAQETQYF. The CDR3 bases are TGTGCCACCAGCAGAGATGTTGCGCAAGAGACCCAGTACTTC.

This clonotype was picked up many times. This rearrangement joins TRBV6-1 to TRBJ2-1; tentative D call: TRBD2 (5 bases). The germline V gene encodes CDR1 MNHNS and CDR2 SASEGT. The CDR3 has 11 residues. The germline V and J ends were trimmed by 7 bases and 8 bases, with 9 bases remaining between them. DNA for the CDR3: TGTGCCAGCAAAACGGGATATGAGCAGTTCTTC. It is translated as CASKTGYEQFF.

The sample holds a few counts of this clonotype. The gene calls are TRBV6-9 and TRBJ1-6; D uncertain. Germline values: CDR1 MNHGY, CDR2 SVAAGI. V lost 3 bases and J lost 10, with 13 bases in between. This CDR3 comprises 14 residues. CDR3: CASSYNWGWSPLHF. CDR3 DNA sequence: TGTGCCAGCAGTTACAATTGGGGTTGGTCACCCCTCCACTTT.

This clonotype was detected ten times or more. This chain uses TRBV12-3 or TRBV12-4 with TRBJ2-2; D is ambiguous. The length of the CDR3 is 13 residues. V lost 6 bases, J lost 8 bases, and 13 bases lay in between. The DNA of the CDR3 is TGTGCCAGCAGCCCTCCGGGCAGAGGGGAGCTGTTTTTT. Translated, it gives CASSPPGRGELFF.

This chain connects TRBV12-3 or TRBV12-4 to TRBJ2-1; possibly TRBD1 or TRBD2 for D (5 bases each). Between the trimmed V and J ends, which lost 3 bases and 7 bases, there was a span of 16 bases. The CDR3 loop spans 15 amino acids. CDR3 sequence: CASSLSFSGANEQFF. Here the CDR3 DNA reads TGTGCCAGCAGTTTGTCTTTCTCCGGGGCAAATGAGCAGTTCTTC.

The chain couples TRBV3-1 to TRBJ2-5; D is perhaps TRBD1 (6 bases). The CDR3 length is 17 residues. Trimming removed 3 bases from V and 2 bases from J, with 19 bases in between. Germline V gene sequence: CDR1 LGHDT, CDR2 YNNKEL (reference sequence). CDR3 nucleotides: TGTGCCAGCAGCCACAATCTCCGGGACACTTGGCAAGAGACCCAGTACTTC. It encodes CASSHNLRDTWQETQYF.